This T cell receptor (beta chain) originates from a study of PD-L1 blockade in urothelial cancer. Study in general: Atezolizumab was started by patients around 2014 at 1,200 mg intravenously every 3 weeks. Male sex and bladder-origin urothelial cancer were recorded for twenty-five of 29 patients.

Synthetic TCR analog templates were spiked into all PCRs individually. This table comes from immunoSEQ multiplex PCR, and its TCRdb copy is limited to in-frame clones, with some not included. This table has about 63,000 clones, around 81% appearing once. In regard to this clone: The target antigen is unknown.

Study-wide points: Durable-benefit cases showed more tumor-associated blood clone expansion at 3 weeks.

The time point here: pretreatment peripheral blood. CDR3 length: 13 residues. Germline loops: CDR1 SEHNR, CDR2 FQNEAQ (reference sequence). Trimming shortened V by 3 bases and J by 6 bases, and 12 bases separated the two germline ends. This chain links TRBV7-9 with TRBJ2-7, with a weak D call TRBD2 (5 bases). This clonotype was obtained from a man in his 70s with urothelial cancer. The sample was PBMCs, taken around atezolizumab (anti-PD-L1) treatment. The CDR3 sequence is CASSLGAKAEQYF. The CDR3 region has the DNA TGTGCCAGCAGCTTGGGAGCTAAAGCCGAGCAGTACTTC. Filled out from reference TRBV7-9 and TRBJ2-7, the complete variable domain reads DTGVSQNPRHKITKRGQNVTFRCDPISEHNRLYWYRQTLGQGPEFLTYFQNEAQLEKSRLLSDRFSAERPKGSFSTLEIQRTEQGDSAMYLCASSLGAKAEQYFGPGTRLTVT.